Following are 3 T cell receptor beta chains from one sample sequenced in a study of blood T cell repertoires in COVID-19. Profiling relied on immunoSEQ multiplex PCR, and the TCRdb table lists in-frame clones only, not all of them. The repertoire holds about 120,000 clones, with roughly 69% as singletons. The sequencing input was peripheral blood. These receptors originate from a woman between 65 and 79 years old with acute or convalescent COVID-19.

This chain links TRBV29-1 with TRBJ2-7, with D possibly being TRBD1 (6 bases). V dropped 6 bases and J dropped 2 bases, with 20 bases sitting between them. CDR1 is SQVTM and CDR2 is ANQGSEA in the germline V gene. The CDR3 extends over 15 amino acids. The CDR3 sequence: CSVGNRESGPYEQYF. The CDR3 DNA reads TGCAGCGTGGGAAACAGGGAATCAGGGCCCTACGAGCAGTACTTC.

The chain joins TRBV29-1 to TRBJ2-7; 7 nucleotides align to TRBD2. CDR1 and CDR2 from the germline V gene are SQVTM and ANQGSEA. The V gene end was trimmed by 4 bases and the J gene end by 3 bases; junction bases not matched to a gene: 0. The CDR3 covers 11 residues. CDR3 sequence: CSVGGGYEQYF. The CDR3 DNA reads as TGCAGCGTTGGGGGGGGCTACGAGCAGTACTTC.

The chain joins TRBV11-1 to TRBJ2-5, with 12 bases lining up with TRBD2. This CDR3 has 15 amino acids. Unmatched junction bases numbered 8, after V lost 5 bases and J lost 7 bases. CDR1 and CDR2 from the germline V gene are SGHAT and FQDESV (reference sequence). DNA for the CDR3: TGTGCCAGCAGCCAACTAGCGGGAGGAGGAGGGACCCAGTACTTC. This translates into CASSQLAGGGGTQYF.